The clone carrying this T cell receptor beta chain was detected ten times or more. This sample was taken from a study of HIV-infected children after antiretroviral therapy interruption. A 3' RACE protocol on RNA, with unique molecular identifiers, produced the TCR library. TCRdb processed the 3' RACE reads anew with MiXCR; each CDR3 protein has one entry. The sample carries about 83,000 distinct CDR3 sequences, 5.5% to 8.5% recorded once. Treatment denoted: PENTA 11 planned treatment interruption arm or continuous ART arm. At least 5 million viable PBMCs were required per cryopreserved sample. The CDR3 sequence is 14 residues long. From germline, CDR1 is MGHRA and CDR2 YSYEKL. V gave up 3 bases and J gave up 9 bases, with 15 bases separating them.

The TCR originated in a pool of human donors with HIV. The chain uses TRBV4-1 and TRBJ2-1, with D possibly matching TRBD1 (5 bases). Sequenced material: CD45RA+ CD4+ T cells from PBMCs, pooled from several time points, taken from a donor given antiretroviral therapy, either interrupted or continuous. The subset is: naive CD4+ CD45RA+ CD45RO- T cells. The chain's CDR3 is CASSQGQGNAEQFF. Written as DNA, the CDR3 is TGCGCCAGCAGCCAGGGCCAGGGAAATGCTGAGCAGTTCTTC.